The 21 T cell receptor beta chains listed next were all sequenced from one sample in a study of T cells after yellow fever vaccination. TCRdb recomputed calls from the 5' RACE reads with MiXCR, one row per CDR3 protein. The sample yields some 320,000 distinct CDR3 sequences, approximately 4% seen once. Specimen: PBMCs, collected 15 days after the yellow fever booster vaccination. These receptors were obtained from a man between 18 and 35 years old who received the YFV17D yellow fever vaccine.

This clonotype was observed many times. The V gene is TRBV12-3 or TRBV12-4, the J gene TRBJ2-5; D is ambiguous. Trimming pared 1 base from V and 0 bases from J, leaving 3 bases between. CDR3 length equals 13 residues. CDR3 in DNA: TGTGCCAGCAGTTTAGGGGACCAAGAGACCCAGTACTTC. Protein sequence: CASSLGDQETQYF.

This clonotype was found many times. This chain joins TRBV6-5 and TRBJ1-1; TRBD1 might be the D (5 bases). CDR1 and CDR2 (germline): MNHEY, SVGAGI. Trimming took 8 bases from V and 0 from J, leaving 10 bases between them. This CDR3 contains 13 residues. The DNA of the CDR3 is TGTGCCAGCGGACAAGGTATGAACACTGAAGCTTTCTTT. Protein: CASGQGMNTEAFF.

This clonotype came up many times. V usage is TRBV20-1 and J usage is TRBJ2-5; 12 nucleotides align to TRBD2. From germline, CDR1 is DFQATT and CDR2 SNEGSKA (reference sequence). This CDR3 has 16 amino acids. V shed 4 bases and J 7 bases; nucleotides not matched to a gene: 13. The CDR3 region is CSATPRTSGNRGTQYF. The CDR3 bases are TGCAGTGCTACGCCTCGGACTAGCGGGAACCGAGGGACCCAGTACTTC.

This clonotype was counted a few times. This sequence joins TRBV6-1 and TRBJ2-3, with a possible D match to TRBD2 (5 bases). In germline, CDR1 is MNHNS, CDR2 SASEGT. This CDR3 contains 15 residues. V lost 7 bases and J lost 1, with 15 bases in between. The CDR3 DNA follows: TGTGCCAGCAAGGTGAGAGGGAGTGGCACAGATACGCAGTATTTT. Protein sequence: CASKVRGSGTDTQYF.

This clonotype was counted ten times or more. The V gene is TRBV6-5, the J gene TRBJ2-1; D may be TRBD2 (5 bases). The germline CDR1 and CDR2 sequences are MNHEY and SVGAGI. V was clipped by 2 bases and J by 4 bases, with 15 bases between them. The CDR3 has 16 residues. DNA of the CDR3: TGTGCCAGCAGTTACAGAAGCGGACCGGCTTACAATGAGCAGTTCTTC. Translation gives CASSYRSGPAYNEQFF.

This clonotype was seen at least ten times. The chain combines TRBV4-2 with TRBJ2-7; the D is unclear. Trimming left V 4 bases short and J 4 bases short, with 11 bases between. Germline lookup yields CDR1 LGHNA and CDR2 YNFKEQ. The CDR3 length is 13 residues. As DNA, the CDR3 is TGTGCCAGCAGCCCCCCCTTCGGGTACGAGCAGTACGTC. Translating gives CASSPPFGYEQYV.

The CDR3 DNA reads as TGTGCCAGCAGTACAGGGGCGCATGAAAAACTGTTTTTT. Encoded protein: CASSTGAHEKLFF. The chain uses TRBV2 and TRBJ1-4; 7 bases agree with TRBD1. The CDR3 sequence is 13 residues long. V shed 5 bases and J 6 bases; nucleotides not matched to a gene: 3. Germline V gives CDR1 SNHLY, CDR2 FYNNEI.

This clonotype was seen more than once but under ten times. DNA for the CDR3: TGCGCCAGCAGGGCCGGACAGTCAGATACGCAGTATTTT. It is translated as CASRAGQSDTQYF. This chain links TRBV5-1 with TRBJ2-3; tentatively, D is TRBD1 (6 bases). V was pared by 5 bases and J by 4 bases, with 11 bases between. Germline lookup yields CDR1 SGHRS and CDR2 YFSETQ. The length of the CDR3 is 13 residues.

This clonotype was seen many times. The rearrangement uses TRBV18 and TRBJ1-1; D may be TRBD1 (5 bases). The germline V gene has CDR1 KGHSH and CDR2 LQKENI. V dropped 3 bases and J dropped 4 bases, with 9 bases sitting between them. The CDR3 covers 13 residues. As DNA, the CDR3 is TGTGCCAGCTCACCCAGGGAGGGCACTGAAGCTTTCTTT. This sequence encodes CASSPREGTEAFF.

The CDR3: CASWGQGNTEAFF. CDR3 coding DNA: TGTGCCAGCTGGGGACAGGGGAACACTGAAGCTTTCTTT. J is TRBJ1-1 and V is TRBV18; TRBD1 aligns across 9 bases. With 7 bases clipped from V and 1 base from J, the junction kept 1 base outside the gene matches. Germline lookup yields CDR1 KGHSH and CDR2 LQKENI. There are 13 residues in the CDR3.

Ten or more counts support this clonotype. V and J are TRBV6-2 or TRBV6-3 and TRBJ1-1; 7 bases are shared with TRBD1. The J segment lost 0 bases and the V segment lost 10 bases, leaving 5 bases of the junction unmatched. CDR1 is MNHEY and CDR2 is SVGEGT in the germline V gene. The CDR3 contains 13 residues. CDR3 sequence (DNA): TGTGCCACCGAGGGACAGATGAACACTGAAGCTTTCTTT. This encodes CATEGQMNTEAFF.

This clonotype has at least ten counts. The chain joins TRBV4-2 to TRBJ2-7, with 7 positions matching TRBD2. CDR3 length: 14 residues. Germline lookup yields CDR1 LGHNA and CDR2 YNFKEQ. Unmatched junction bases numbered 3, after V lost 1 base and J lost 3 bases. The CDR3 spells CASSQGGGGYEQYF. The CDR3 DNA reads TGTGCCAGCAGCCAAGGTGGGGGGGGCTACGAGCAGTACTTC.

CDR3 sequence (DNA): TGTGCCAGCAGCTTGCCGGACAGAAACACTGAAGCTTTCTTT. It translates to CASSLPDRNTEAFF. The chain links TRBV5-6 to TRBJ1-1, with TRBD1 as a possible D gene (6 bases). This CDR3 has 14 residues. V was shortened by 1 base and J by 2 bases, with 9 bases between the two germline ends. Germline V CDR1 and CDR2: SGHDT, YYEEEE.

This clonotype was observed many times. The CDR3 DNA reads TGTGCCAGCTCCTTTAACTGGGGCGGGGAAGAGACCCAGTACTTC. It translates to CASSFNWGGEETQYF. The genes are TRBV7-2 and TRBJ2-5, with D tentatively TRBD2 (6 bases). This CDR3 region has 15 residues. V gave up 8 bases and J gave up 3 bases, with 19 bases separating them. Germline loops: CDR1 SGHTA, CDR2 FQGNSA.

In its sample, this clonotype was seen many times. The chain combines TRBV29-1 with TRBJ1-2; D is unresolved. V lost 3 bases and J lost 7, with 15 bases in between. This CDR3 has 13 amino acids. In germline, CDR1 is SQVTM, CDR2 ANQGSEA. The CDR3: CSVDWAGLGGYTF. DNA of the CDR3: TGCAGCGTTGACTGGGCAGGTTTGGGTGGCTACACCTTC. The full variable domain, with the rest looked up from reference TRBV29-1 and TRBJ1-2, is SAVISQKPSRDICQRGTSLTIQCQVDSQVTMMFWYRQQPGQSLTLIATANQGSEATYESGFVIDKFPISRPNLTFSTLTVSNMSPEDSSIYLCSVDWAGLGGYTFGSGTRLTVV.

The chain is built from TRBV12-3 or TRBV12-4 and TRBJ1-5, with a possible D match to TRBD1 (5 bases). The CDR3 is made up of 17 amino acids. The V end was cut by 5 bases, the J end by 0 bases, with 17 bases between. Here the CDR3 DNA reads TGTGCCAGCAGTCCCTTTGATAGGGGACTTAGCAATCAGCCCCAGCATTTT. Translated: CASSPFDRGLSNQPQHF.

This clonotype was detected a few times. The chain is built from TRBV7-2 and TRBJ2-7; TRBD2 agrees at 8 bases. The CDR3 is 15 residues long. Trimming at V came to 3 bases and at J to 6 bases, leaving 10 bases not matched to a gene. Germline CDR1 is SGHTA and CDR2 is FQGNSA. The DNA of the CDR3 is TGTGCCAGCAGCTTCTCCGGGGGGGCATCGGTCGAGCAGTACTTC. Its translation is CASSFSGGASVEQYF.

This clonotype was counted at least ten times. This chain joins TRBV2 and TRBJ2-3, with D tentatively TRBD1 (6 bases). Trimming cost V 4 bases and J 0 bases, with 14 bases left between them. Germline V CDR1 and CDR2: SNHLY, FYNNEI. The CDR3 spans 16 residues. The CDR3 sequence: CASSGPRGASTDTQYF. CDR3 in DNA: TGTGCCAGCAGTGGACCCAGGGGTGCAAGCACAGATACGCAGTATTTT.

In this sample, this clonotype turned up many times. The CDR3 DNA follows: TGTGCCAGCAGCCCGGGACTAGCGGGGGGCCGAAGCACAGATACGCAGTATTTT. The encoded protein is CASSPGLAGGRSTDTQYF. The chain carries TRBV7-2 and TRBJ2-3; 15 nucleotides agree with TRBD2. Germline assignment: CDR1 SGHTA and CDR2 FQGNSA. J gave up 0 bases and V 5 bases, and 6 bases lay outside the gene matches. The CDR3 runs 18 residues.

The J gene is TRBJ1-6, the V gene TRBV7-9; D is ambiguous. CDR3 length: 14 residues. Germline V gene data show CDR1 as SEHNR and CDR2 as FQNEAQ (reference sequence). V was cut by 5 bases and J by 5 bases, with 10 bases left in between. The CDR3 nucleotides read TGTGCCAGCAGCCTCGGACCAAATAATTCACCCCTCCACTTT. Its translation is CASSLGPNNSPLHF.

The V and J genes are TRBV28 and TRBJ2-7; 8 nucleotides match TRBD1. The CDR3 sequence is 12 residues long. In germline, CDR1 is MDHEN, CDR2 SYDVKM. V trimming: 10 bases; J trimming: 2 bases; junction bases outside the gene matches: 4. The CDR3 protein is CATRTGTYEQYV. In DNA form, the CDR3 reads TGTGCCACAAGGACAGGGACCTACGAGCAGTACGTC.